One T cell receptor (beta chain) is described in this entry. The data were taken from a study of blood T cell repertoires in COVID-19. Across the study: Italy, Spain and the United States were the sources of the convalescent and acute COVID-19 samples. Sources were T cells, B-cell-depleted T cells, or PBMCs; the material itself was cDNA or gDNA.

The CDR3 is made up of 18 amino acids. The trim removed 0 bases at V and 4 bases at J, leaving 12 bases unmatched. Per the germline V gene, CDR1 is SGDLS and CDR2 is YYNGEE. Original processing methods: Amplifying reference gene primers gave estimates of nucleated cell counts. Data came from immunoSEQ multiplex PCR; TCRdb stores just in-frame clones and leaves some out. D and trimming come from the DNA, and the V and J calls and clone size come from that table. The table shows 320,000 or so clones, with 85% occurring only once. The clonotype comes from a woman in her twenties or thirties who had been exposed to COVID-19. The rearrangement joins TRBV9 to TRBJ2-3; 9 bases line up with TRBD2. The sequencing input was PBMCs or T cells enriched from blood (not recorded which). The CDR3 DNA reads TGTGCCAGCAGCGTAGACTGGCGGGGGGGCGCTGACGCAGATACGCAGTATTTT. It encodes CASSVDWRGGADADTQYF.